The next 25 T cell receptor beta chains were all read from a single sample in a study of shared clonotypes between healthy human individuals. TCRdb keeps only in-frame clones here, not all; method: immunoSEQ multiplex PCR. Here the sample spans around 2.1 million clones, just over 90% being singletons. Naive-designated CD8 cells lacked CD45RO, were positively enriched for CCR7, and omitted terminally differentiated effector memory CD45RA+ cells. The sample consisted of naive CD8+ T cells from PBMCs. The receptors originated from a man aged 18 to 29 in good health. Some clones in this sample may be carry-over from other donors' samples.

The chain couples TRBV27 to TRBJ2-7, with 10 bases matching TRBD1. The CDR3 totals 14 residues. J gave up 3 bases and V 8 bases, and 7 bases lay outside the gene matches. The germline gives CDR1 MNHEY, CDR2 SMNVEV (reference sequence). CDR3 region: CASGDRGPLYEQYF. The CDR3 DNA sequence: TGTGCCAGCGGGGACAGGGGTCCCCTCTACGAGCAGTACTTC.

The chain is built from TRBV10-1 and TRBJ2-7, with no clear D. The V end was cut by 4 bases, the J end by 0 bases, with 10 bases between. This CDR3 spans 14 amino acids. The germline CDR1 and CDR2 sequences are WNHNN and SYGVQD (reference sequence). The CDR3 loop reads CASSGVAGSYEQYF. CDR3 nucleotide sequence: TGCGCCAGCAGTGGAGTGGCCGGCTCCTACGAGCAGTACTTC.

This chain connects TRBV4-2 to TRBJ2-3; tentatively, D is TRBD2 (5 bases). V lost 4 bases and J lost 2, with 13 bases in between. The V gene's germline CDR1 is LGHNA and CDR2 YNFKEQ. CDR3 length: 15 residues. Here the CDR3 DNA reads TGTGCCAGCAGCCTCCCGGGAAAGATCACAGATACGCAGTATTTT. Translation gives CASSLPGKITDTQYF.

The chain combines TRBV6-6 with TRBJ1-5; D is possibly TRBD1 (5 bases). The ends were cut back, 2 bases at V and 7 bases at J, with 12 bases in the middle. CDR3 length: 14 residues. Germline values: CDR1 MNHNY, CDR2 SVGAGI (reference sequence). The CDR3 sequence is CASSYVRGEQPQHF. The DNA for the CDR3 is TGTGCCAGCAGTTACGTGAGGGGCGAGCAGCCCCAGCATTTT.

The chain links TRBV7-9 to TRBJ2-2; D is ambiguous. This CDR3 has 13 amino acids. Germline-derived CDR1 and CDR2 are SEHNR and FQNEAQ (reference sequence). Trimming stripped 5 bases from V and 4 bases from J, with 8 bases between. The chain's CDR3 is CASSALATGELFF. CDR3 in DNA: TGTGCCAGCAGCGCTTTAGCCACCGGGGAGCTGTTTTTT.

Notes on this clone: Distinct nucleotide sequences in the sample also encode this CDR3. This chain joins TRBV27 and TRBJ2-7; 7 positions agree with TRBD2. This CDR3 has 15 amino acids. The junction had 3 bases not matched to a gene; V was cut back by 1 base and J by 0 bases. The V gene's germline CDR1 is MNHEY and CDR2 SMNVEV (reference sequence). In DNA, the CDR3 is TGTGCCAGCAGTTTATTTGGCGGGAGCTCCTACGAGCAGTACTTC. The encoded protein is CASSLFGGSSYEQYF.

V is TRBV30 and J is TRBJ2-7; no firm D call. V was shortened by 3 bases and J by 2 bases, with 8 bases between the two germline ends. CDR1 GTSNPN and CDR2 SVGIG come from the germline V gene (reference sequence). This CDR3 is built from 12 residues. In DNA, the CDR3 is TGTGCCTGGAGCCCCTTAACCTACGAGCAGTACTTC. It codes for CAWSPLTYEQYF.

The V call is TRBV5-6, the J call TRBJ2-7, with D tentatively TRBD2 (6 bases). The CDR3 consists of 18 residues. Trimming stripped 2 bases from V and 2 bases from J, with 23 bases between. Looked up from germline, CDR1 is SGHDT and CDR2 is YYEEEE. The CDR3 sequence is CASSFTVGDFWAPYEQYF. The DNA for the CDR3 is TGTGCCAGCAGCTTTACTGTCGGGGACTTTTGGGCCCCCTACGAGCAGTACTTC.

The count of this clone is one. This sequence joins TRBV7-9 and TRBJ1-4; D may be TRBD1 (5 bases). Germline V gene data show CDR1 as SEHNR and CDR2 as FQNEAQ (reference sequence). V was trimmed by 5 bases and J by 8 bases, leaving 15 bases between them. The CDR3 has 14 amino acids. The CDR3 loop is CASSPGGPSEKLFF. The CDR3 DNA follows: TGTGCCAGCAGCCCCGGGGGTCCATCCGAAAAACTGTTTTTT.

The chain joins TRBV11-2 to TRBJ2-1, with 9 bases matching TRBD1. Germline CDR1 reads SGHAT; CDR2 reads FQNNGV. The CDR3 has 18 residues. Trimming at V came to 2 bases and at J to 6 bases, leaving 14 bases not matched to a gene. The CDR3 DNA is TGTGCCAGCAGCTTAAGAGGTGGTGGGGGGACAGGGACCAATGAGCAGTTCTTC. It is translated as CASSLRGGGGTGTNEQFF.

The rearrangement uses TRBV7-3 and TRBJ1-2; 9 nucleotides match TRBD1. The V and J ends lost 1 base and 5 bases, in that order; junction bases with no gene match: 11. Germline-derived CDR1 and CDR2 are SGHTA and FQGTGA. The CDR3 loop spans 17 amino acids. CDR3 DNA: TGTGCCAGCAGCTTAAACAGTCAGGGACAGGGTAGATATGGCTACACCTTC. Translation gives CASSLNSQGQGRYGYTF.

The chain has TRBV28 and TRBJ2-3; perhaps TRBD1 as D (6 bases). Trimming removed 7 bases at V and 5 bases at J, with 16 bases between. The CDR3 extends over 14 amino acids. The germline CDR1 and CDR2 sequences are MDHEN and SYDVKM. The CDR3: CASTTERGRDTQYF. As DNA, the CDR3 is TGTGCCAGCACCACGGAGAGGGGGAGAGATACGCAGTATTTT.

The chain couples TRBV6-5 to TRBJ1-5; weak D call: TRBD1 (6 bases). This CDR3 is built from 15 residues. Germline assignment: CDR1 MNHEY and CDR2 SVGAGI. The V end was cut by 6 bases, the J end by 0 bases, with 12 bases between. The CDR3 bases are TGTGCCAGCAGACCCACAGGGAATAGCAATCAGCCCCAGCATTTT. Protein sequence: CASRPTGNSNQPQHF.

V usage is TRBV11-2 and J usage is TRBJ2-7, with 12 positions matching TRBD2. CDR3 length equals 15 residues. Germline CDR1 reads SGHAT; CDR2 reads FQNNGV. The J segment lost 7 bases and the V segment lost 5 bases, leaving 9 bases of the junction unmatched. The CDR3 is CASSQTSGGPGEQYF. In DNA form, the CDR3 reads TGTGCCAGCAGCCAAACTAGCGGGGGGCCGGGGGAGCAGTACTTC.

V and J are TRBV9 and TRBJ2-1; D call uncertain. Trimming took 0 bases from V and 10 from J, leaving 11 bases between them. The length of the CDR3 is 13 residues. CDR1 is SGDLS, CDR2 YYNGEE, per germline. The CDR3 protein is CASSVGLSQEQFF. CDR3 coding DNA: TGTGCCAGCAGCGTAGGTTTGTCACAAGAGCAGTTCTTC.

The chain employs TRBV5-4 and TRBJ2-7; 12 bases line up with TRBD2. The CDR3 length is 17 residues. CDR1 is SGHNT, CDR2 YYREEE, per germline (reference sequence). Trimming at V came to 0 bases and at J to 6 bases, leaving 10 bases not matched to a gene. The CDR3 bases are TGTGCCAGCAGCTTGGGGGCTAGCGGGAGGGCTGGGGGCGAGCAGTACTTC. Its translation: CASSLGASGRAGGEQYF.

The rearrangement uses TRBV7-2 and TRBJ1-1; D is unresolved. CDR1 and CDR2 (germline): SGHTA, FQGNSA. This CDR3 comprises 15 residues. V lost 1 base to trimming and J lost 4 bases, with 13 bases between them. In DNA form, the CDR3 reads TGTGCCAGCAGCTTAGATGGCACAGTGGGCACTGAAGCTTTCTTT. Its protein is CASSLDGTVGTEAFF.

The chain has TRBV7-9 and TRBJ2-4, with D perhaps matching TRBD2 (6 bases). Germline CDR1 is SEHNR and CDR2 is FQNEAQ (reference sequence). V lost 5 bases and J lost 5, with 13 bases in between. The CDR3 has 14 amino acids. CDR3: CASSAGWAQNIQYF. The CDR3 DNA follows: TGTGCCAGCAGCGCGGGGTGGGCTCAAAACATTCAGTACTTC. Full variable domain (missing parts from reference TRBV7-9 and TRBJ2-4): DTGVSQNPRHKITKRGQNVTFRCDPISEHNRLYWYRQTLGQGPEFLTYFQNEAQLEKSRLLSDRFSAERPKGSFSTLEIQRTEQGDSAMYLCASSAGWAQNIQYFGAGTRLSVL.

The chain uses TRBV15 and TRBJ2-7; no definite D call. This CDR3 comprises 15 residues. V was cut by 3 bases and J by 0 bases, with 12 bases left in between. Germline CDR1 LNHNV, CDR2 YYDKDF (reference sequence). CDR3 residues: CATSRSPGVSYEQYF. The CDR3, as DNA: TGTGCCACCAGCAGGTCCCCGGGTGTCTCCTACGAGCAGTACTTC.

The J gene is TRBJ1-5, the V gene TRBV6-5; TRBD1 matches 8 bases. The trim removed 6 bases at V and 2 bases at J, leaving 6 bases unmatched. This CDR3 spans 15 amino acids. Germline V gene lookup returns CDR1 MNHEY and CDR2 SVGAGI. DNA for the CDR3: TGTGCCAGCAGAAAAGACAGGGGAGGCAATCAGCCCCAGCATTTT. Translation gives CASRKDRGGNQPQHF.

The chain couples TRBV9 to TRBJ2-2; no firm D call. Germline V CDR1 and CDR2: SGDLS, YYNGEE. V was shortened by 0 bases and J by 3 bases, with 15 bases between the two germline ends. The CDR3 has 17 residues. The CDR3 loop reads CASSVEGYGEDTGELFF. The CDR3 DNA sequence: TGTGCCAGCAGCGTAGAGGGCTATGGCGAGGACACCGGGGAGCTGTTTTTT.

CDR3 in amino acids: CASSLLLFGSEQYF. The CDR3 nucleotides are TGTGCCAGCAGTTTACTATTATTCGGCTCCGAGCAGTACTTC. The chain carries TRBV27 and TRBJ2-7; the D is unclear. V was pared by 2 bases and J by 6 bases, with 14 bases between. Per the germline V gene, CDR1 is MNHEY and CDR2 is SMNVEV (reference sequence). The CDR3 totals 14 residues.

The V and J genes are TRBV29-1 and TRBJ1-2; D call uncertain. This CDR3 has 12 residues. The germline CDR1 and CDR2 sequences are SQVTM and ANQGSEA. The V end was cut by 0 bases, the J end by 4 bases, with 6 bases between. The CDR3 region is CSVEERRYGYTF. The CDR3 DNA reads as TGCAGCGTTGAAGAACGCCGCTATGGCTACACCTTC. The complete variable domain, with remaining parts taken from reference TRBV29-1 and TRBJ1-2, reads SAVISQKPSRDICQRGTSLTIQCQVDSQVTMMFWYRQQPGQSLTLIATANQGSEATYESGFVIDKFPISRPNLTFSTLTVSNMSPEDSSIYLCSVEERRYGYTFGSGTRLTVV.

Comment on this clone: Other nucleotide sequences in the sample specify the same CDR3. The rearrangement links TRBV27 to TRBJ2-7, with 11 bases lining up with TRBD1. The CDR3 sequence is 13 residues long. Per the germline V gene, CDR1 is MNHEY and CDR2 is SMNVEV (reference sequence). V gave up 4 bases and J gave up 6 bases; unmatched junction bases: 2. The CDR3 region has the DNA TGTGCCAGCAGTTGGGACAGGGGGAGCGAGCAGTACTTC. Its translation is CASSWDRGSEQYF.

V and J are TRBV27 and TRBJ2-5; 14 positions match TRBD2. V gave up 8 bases and J gave up 4 bases; unmatched junction bases: 3. The CDR3 is 14 amino acids. CDR1 is MNHEY, CDR2 SMNVEV, per germline (reference sequence). The CDR3 sequence: CASQGLAGVETQYF. CDR3 DNA sequence: TGTGCCAGCCAGGGACTAGCGGGAGTAGAGACCCAGTACTTC.